This T cell receptor beta chain was identified in a study of T cell responses to AZD1222 COVID-19 vaccine. This CDR3 is 14 amino acids long. Germline V lookup: CDR1 MNHEY, CDR2 SMNVEV (reference sequence). V gave up 6 bases and J gave up 6 bases; unmatched junction bases: 6. Produced via immunoSEQ multiplex PCR; TCRdb's table is partial and in-frame only. The data contain approximately 100,000 clones, more than 85% of them singletons. The source of this sequence is an adult in good health. The material was peripheral blood, obtained on day 0 of AZD1222 vaccination. The rearrangement uses TRBV27 and TRBJ1-5, with 9 bases that match TRBD1. CDR3 region: CASRGQGFFQPQHF. The CDR3 bases are TGTGCCAGCAGGGGACAGGGATTCTTTCAGCCCCAGCATTTT.